These 17 T cell receptor beta chains were all obtained from the same sample, sequenced in a study of CD8 T cells in Susac syndrome. RNA in amounts of roughly 0.5 to 1 ug was reverse transcribed with random hexamers. TCRdb re-called the immunoSEQ multiplex PCR reads with MiXCR, one entry per CDR3 protein. The data hold approximately 94,000 distinct CDR3 sequences, with 95% observed a single time. Sequencing was carried out using CD8+ T cells from PBMCs. The receptors were gathered from a human donor with Susac syndrome.

This clonotype showed up just once. The V call is TRBV21-1, the J call TRBJ2-5; TRBD2 is the table's D call and was not checked against the DNA. TRBV21-1 is reported as a pseudogene. The CDR3 is made up of 16 amino acids. For the CDR3, the DNA is TGTGCCAGCAGCAAAGGAGACCCGGCGGGGCCAGAGACCCAGTACTTC. Amino acid sequence: CASSKGDPAGPETQYF.

The chain recombines TRBV9 with TRBJ1-2; D call uncertain. Trimming removed 0 bases from V and 3 bases from J, with 6 bases in between. Germline V gene data show CDR1 as SGDLS and CDR2 as YYNGEE. The CDR3 contains 13 residues. CDR3 sequence (DNA): TGTGCCAGCAGCGTAGCTACGGACTATGGCTACACCTTC. As protein: CASSVATDYGYTF.

The chain links TRBV3-1 to TRBJ1-4, with D unclear. Germline CDR1 reads LGHDT; CDR2 reads YNNKEL (reference sequence). The CDR3 runs 14 residues. The ends were cut back, 1 base at V and 4 bases at J, with 7 bases in the middle. In DNA, the CDR3 is TGTGCCAGCAGCCAAGGCCAGAGTAATGAAAAACTGTTTTTT. Translating gives CASSQGQSNEKLFF.

The V call is TRBV6-6, the J call TRBJ2-1; no clear D gene. This CDR3 is 11 amino acids long. Germline loops: CDR1 MNHNY, CDR2 SVGAGI (reference sequence). V was pared by 2 bases and J by 6 bases, with 2 bases between. CDR3 nucleotide sequence: TGTGCCAGCAGTTACAGCAATGAGCAGTTCTTC. Protein: CASSYSNEQFF.

This clonotype has a single count. The rearrangement uses TRBV3-1 and TRBJ2-5, with TRBD2 identical over 7 bases. The germline V gene encodes CDR1 LGHDT and CDR2 YNNKEL (reference sequence). This CDR3 is built from 15 residues. Trimming removed 1 base from V and 2 bases from J; junction bases left unmatched: 4. The CDR3 is CASSQGAGMQETQYF. CDR3 in DNA: TGTGCCAGCAGCCAAGGAGCGGGGATGCAAGAGACCCAGTACTTC.

The chain has TRBV12-3 or TRBV12-4 and TRBJ2-2, with a tentative D call TRBD2 (6 bases). This CDR3 contains 12 residues. The V end lost 7 bases, the J end lost 7 bases, and 10 bases lay between the germline ends. The CDR3 sequence: CASTLGGGELFF. CDR3 sequence (DNA): TGTGCCAGCACCCTGGGGGGCGGGGAGCTGTTTTTT.

V gene TRBV29-1 combines with J gene TRBJ2-1; TRBD2 agrees at 10 bases. This CDR3 is 15 amino acids long. Trimming at V came to 1 base and at J to 10 bases, leaving 10 bases not matched to a gene. Germline loops: CDR1 SQVTM, CDR2 ANQGSEA. The CDR3 reads CSVEGVSSGGSEQFF. Written as DNA, the CDR3 is TGCAGCGTTGAAGGTGTGTCTAGCGGGGGTAGCGAGCAGTTCTTC.

The gene calls are TRBV25-1 and TRBJ2-3; D is uncertain. The CDR3 extends over 12 amino acids. CDR1 and CDR2 (germline): MGHDK, SYGVNS. V dropped 6 bases and J dropped 6 bases, with 10 bases sitting between them. The CDR3 nucleotides read TGTGCCAGCAGCCCGTACGAGGATACGCAGTATTTT. Translated: CASSPYEDTQYF.

The chain carries TRBV29-1 and TRBJ1-4; D might be TRBD1 (5 bases). V shed 5 bases and J shed 5 bases, with 12 bases lying between them. The CDR3 consists of 13 residues. Germline CDR1 reads SQVTM; CDR2 reads ANQGSEA. The CDR3 coding sequence is TGCAGCGTTCGGGGGGTCCAGAATGAAAAACTGTTTTTT. It yields the protein CSVRGVQNEKLFF.

This sequence joins TRBV20-1 and TRBJ2-5; 7 bases line up with TRBD2. The CDR3 contains 14 residues. Losses at the gene ends were 6 bases for V and 1 base for J; bases not matched to a gene: 8. From germline, CDR1 is DFQATT and CDR2 SNEGSKA (reference sequence). CDR3: CSALVSGLQETQYF. The CDR3 nucleotides are TGCAGTGCCCTTGTTAGCGGGCTCCAAGAGACCCAGTACTTC.

The chain is built from TRBV3-1 and TRBJ1-5; D gene unclear. V shed 0 bases and J shed 5 bases, with 5 bases lying between them. The germline V gene has CDR1 LGHDT and CDR2 YNNKEL (reference sequence). This CDR3 contains 13 residues. CDR3 DNA sequence: TGTGCCAGCAGCCAAGATCTGGATCAGCCCCAGCATTTT. Its translation is CASSQDLDQPQHF.

V usage is TRBV29-1 and J usage is TRBJ1-2; a possible D gene is TRBD1 (5 bases). The germline V gene encodes CDR1 SQVTM and CDR2 ANQGSEA. V dropped 4 bases and J dropped 6 bases, with 15 bases sitting between them. The CDR3 is 13 amino acids. CDR3 sequence reads: CSVVAGTGDGYTF. CDR3 nucleotides: TGCAGCGTTGTCGCCGGGACGGGGGATGGCTACACCTTC.

This clonotype has only one observation. V is TRBV4-1 and J is TRBJ1-5; no clear D. The V gene's germline CDR1 is MGHRA and CDR2 YSYEKL. V dropped 0 bases and J dropped 4 bases, with 16 bases sitting between them. This CDR3 comprises 17 residues. DNA for the CDR3: TGCGCCAGCAGCCAAGAACACTCACCCGGCCTTAATCAGCCCCAGCATTTT. Amino acid sequence: CASSQEHSPGLNQPQHF.

This clonotype has a handful of counts. The gene calls are TRBV12-3 or TRBV12-4 and TRBJ2-7; D tentatively fits TRBD1 or TRBD2 (5 bases each). This CDR3 spans 14 amino acids. Trimming took off 4 bases at V and 2 bases at J, with 12 bases between the two ends. CDR3 DNA sequence: TGTGCCAGCAGTTCACCGGGACGCACCTACGAGCAGTACTTC. Its translation is CASSSPGRTYEQYF.

V usage is TRBV29-1 and J usage is TRBJ1-1; D remains unclear. Per germline, CDR1 SQVTM and CDR2 ANQGSEA. V was clipped by 3 bases and J by 2 bases, with 10 bases between them. The CDR3 has 13 residues. The DNA for the CDR3 is TGCAGCGTTGAGGGCCGGGCCAACACTGAAGCTTTCTTT. It codes for CSVEGRANTEAFF.

The chain carries TRBV9 and TRBJ2-5; 11 positions agree with TRBD1. Unmatched junction bases numbered 4, after V lost 1 base and J lost 2 bases. This CDR3 is built from 16 residues. Germline CDR1 is SGDLS and CDR2 is YYNGEE. DNA of the CDR3: TGTGCCAGCAGCGTATATGGGACAGGGGGTCAAGAGACCCAGTACTTC. Protein: CASSVYGTGGQETQYF.

The chain is built from TRBV12-3 or TRBV12-4 and TRBJ2-5; D possibly corresponds to TRBD1 (5 bases). CDR3 size: 15 residues. With 2 bases removed from V and 1 base from J, the gap between germline ends came to 11 bases. The CDR3 protein is CASSLTGGAQETQYF. The CDR3 region has the DNA TGTGCCAGCAGTTTAACCGGTGGGGCCCAAGAGACCCAGTACTTC.